The present entry profiles one T cell receptor beta chain with its context. Measured with immunoSEQ multiplex PCR; TCRdb has only the in-frame clones, and not every one. The sample shows 90,000 to 100,000 clones, more than 70% of them seen only once. The record originates from a study of blood T cell repertoires in COVID-19. About the research overall: PBMCs, B-cell-depleted T cells, or T cells provided the cDNA or gDNA that made up the material.

CDR1 is KGHSH, CDR2 LQKENI, per germline. Trimming removed 2 bases at V and 0 bases at J, with 7 bases between. The CDR3 is made up of 14 amino acids. Sequencing was done on a sample of peripheral blood. This chain uses TRBV18 with TRBJ1-2; D perhaps matches TRBD1 (5 bases). The clonotype comes from a man in his 70s with acute or convalescent COVID-19. The CDR3 coding sequence is TGTGCCAGCTCACCAGCAGGGACTAACTATGGCTACACCTTC. Translating it yields CASSPAGTNYGYTF.